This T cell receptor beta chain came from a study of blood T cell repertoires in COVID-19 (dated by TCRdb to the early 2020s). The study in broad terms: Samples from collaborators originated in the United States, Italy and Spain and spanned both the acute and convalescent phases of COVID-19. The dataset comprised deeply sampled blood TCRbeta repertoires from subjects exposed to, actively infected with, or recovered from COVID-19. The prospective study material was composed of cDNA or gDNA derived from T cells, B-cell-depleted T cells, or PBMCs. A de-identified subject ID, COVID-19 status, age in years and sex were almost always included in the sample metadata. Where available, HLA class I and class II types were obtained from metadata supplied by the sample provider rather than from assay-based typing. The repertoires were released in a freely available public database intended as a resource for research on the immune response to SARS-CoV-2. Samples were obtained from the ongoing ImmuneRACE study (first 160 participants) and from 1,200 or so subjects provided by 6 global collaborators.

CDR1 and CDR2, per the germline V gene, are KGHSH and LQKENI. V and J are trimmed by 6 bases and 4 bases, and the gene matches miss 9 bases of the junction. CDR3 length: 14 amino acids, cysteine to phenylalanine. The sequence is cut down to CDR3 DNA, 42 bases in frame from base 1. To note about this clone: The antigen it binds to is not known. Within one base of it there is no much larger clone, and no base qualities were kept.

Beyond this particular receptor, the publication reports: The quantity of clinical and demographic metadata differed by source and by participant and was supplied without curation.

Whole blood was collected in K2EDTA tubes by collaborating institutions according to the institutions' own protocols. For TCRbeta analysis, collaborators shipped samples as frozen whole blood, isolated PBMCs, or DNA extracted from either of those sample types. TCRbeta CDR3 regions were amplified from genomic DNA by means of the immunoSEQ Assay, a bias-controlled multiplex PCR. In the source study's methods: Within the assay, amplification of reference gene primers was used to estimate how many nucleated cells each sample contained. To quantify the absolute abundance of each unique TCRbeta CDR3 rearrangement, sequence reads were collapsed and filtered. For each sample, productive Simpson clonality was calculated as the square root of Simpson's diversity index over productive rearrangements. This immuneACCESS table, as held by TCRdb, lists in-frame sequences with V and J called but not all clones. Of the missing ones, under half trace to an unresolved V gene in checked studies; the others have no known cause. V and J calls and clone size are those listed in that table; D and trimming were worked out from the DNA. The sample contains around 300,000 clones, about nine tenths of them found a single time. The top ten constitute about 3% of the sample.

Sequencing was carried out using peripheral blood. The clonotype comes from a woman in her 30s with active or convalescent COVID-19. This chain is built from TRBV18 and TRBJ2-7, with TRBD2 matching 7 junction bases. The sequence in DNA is TGTGCCAGCTCCCCCACCAGCGGGGCTTACGAGCAGTACTTC. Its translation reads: CASSPTSGAYEQYF.